This T cell receptor beta chain was retrieved from a study of response to subunit inactivated influenza vaccine. Trimming removed 0 bases from V and 9 bases from J, with 19 bases in between. The germline gives CDR1 SGDLS, CDR2 YYNGEE. This CDR3 has 16 residues. TCRdb used MiXCR to reprocess the RT-PCR reads, holding one entry per CDR3 protein. This sample has about 170,000 distinct CDR3 sequences, with 9.5% to 15% found just once. This clonotype has at least ten counts. This same sample was also part of a study on T cells expressing NK-cell markers. This second study notes: 5'RACE template switching with UMIs produced the TCR beta cDNA. All TCR beta repertoires analysed originated from sorted CD3+CD56+NKG2C+, CD3+CD56+NKG2C- and CD3+CD56-NKG2C+ T cells. One of eight sequenced donors was HCMV-seronegative; the other seven were seropositive. A range of about 1.0-8% of CD8+ T cells consisted of dominant NKG2C+ clonotypes in 5 to 7 donors. Where several donors were concerned, these clonotypes also led the CD3+CD56-NKG2C+ fraction.

This TCR was recovered from a man in his fifties or sixties who received an inactivated influenza vaccine. The sample was CD8+ T cells sorted from PBMCs, taken approximately 13 days after vaccination. The chain uses TRBV9 and TRBJ2-1, with D possibly being TRBD1 (6 bases). The CDR3 nucleotides read TGTGCCAGCAGCGTAGGAGGCGGCTCAGGGGTGGGTGAGCAGTTCTTC. Amino acids: CASSVGGGSGVGEQFF. Complete variable domain (other parts from reference TRBV9 and TRBJ2-1): DSGVTQTPKHLITATGQRVTLRCSPRSGDLSVYWYQQSLDQGLQFLIQYYNGEERAKGNILERFSAQQFPDLHSELNLSSLELGDSALYFCASSVGGGSGVGEQFFGPGTRLTVL.